The present entry profiles one TCR beta chain with its context. This entry is derived from a study of CD8 T cells in Susac syndrome. An input of 0.5 to 1 ug of RNA was subjected to reverse transcription using random hexamers. Coverage of TCR beta CDR3 amplification by immunoSEQ multiplex PCR extended to 54 Vbeta and 13 Jbeta. One entry per CDR3 protein results from TCRdb running MiXCR on the immunoSEQ multiplex PCR reads. The data contain some 77,000 distinct CDR3 sequences, about 93% of them seen just once; the ten biggest clones take up 0.5% to 0.65%. Germline assignment: CDR1 SEHNR and CDR2 FQNEAQ (reference sequence). Trimming cost V 4 bases and J 4 bases; bases outside gene matches: 9. The CDR3 is made up of 17 amino acids.

The receptor was isolated from a human donor with Susac syndrome. This chain uses TRBV7-9 with TRBJ2-6; 8 bases map to TRBD1. The sequenced material came from CD4+ T cells from PBMCs. The CDR3 region is CASSYPRGLGGANVLTF. The CDR3 DNA follows: TGTGCCAGCAGCTACCCCAGGGGGCTGGGGGGGGCCAACGTCCTGACTTTC. Supplemented by reference TRBV7-9 and TRBJ2-6, the full variable domain reads DTGVSQNPRHKITKRGQNVTFRCDPISEHNRLYWYRQTLGQGPEFLTYFQNEAQLEKSRLLSDRFSAERPKGSFSTLEIQRTEQGDSAMYLCASSYPRGLGGANVLTFGAGSRLTVL.